The T cell receptor (beta chain) under discussion was sequenced for a study of vaccination and CD4 T cells after COVID-19. The CDR3 contains 12 residues. The V end was cut by 3 bases, the J end by 4 bases, with 6 bases between. General study points: This study had few convalescent patients and no early post-infection samples.

Indicated treatment: roughly ten-day PBMC culture with coronavirus spike peptide pools or control peptides (ViraFEST assay). CD4+ T cells that had been cultured provided DNA sequenced with the Oncomine TCR Beta short-read assay. Each CDR3 protein is one row after TCRdb ran MiXCR on the PCR reads. This sample has some 16,000 distinct CDR3 sequences, with 75% found just once. A note on this clonotype: The antigen remains unidentified.

Source: CD4+ T cells from blood, cultured in vitro, taken after SARS-CoV-2 vaccination. The chain couples TRBV12-3 or TRBV12-4 to TRBJ2-5; no firm D call. The clonotype comes from a human donor who received a COVID-19 vaccine. The CDR3 DNA follows: TGTGCCAGCAGTTTTCCTGGAGAGACCCAGTACTTC. Amino acids: CASSFPGETQYF.